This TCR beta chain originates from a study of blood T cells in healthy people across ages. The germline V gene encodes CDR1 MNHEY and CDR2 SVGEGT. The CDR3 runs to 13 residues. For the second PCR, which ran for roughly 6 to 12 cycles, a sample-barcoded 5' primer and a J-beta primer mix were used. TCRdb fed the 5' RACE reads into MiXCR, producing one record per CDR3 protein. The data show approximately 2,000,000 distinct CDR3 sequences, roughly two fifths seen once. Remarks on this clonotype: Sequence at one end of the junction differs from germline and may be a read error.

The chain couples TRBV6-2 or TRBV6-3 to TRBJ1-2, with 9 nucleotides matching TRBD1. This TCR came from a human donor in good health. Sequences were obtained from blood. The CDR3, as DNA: TGTGCCGGCGGACAGGGGATTAACAATGGCTACACCTTC. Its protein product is CAGGQGINNGYTF.